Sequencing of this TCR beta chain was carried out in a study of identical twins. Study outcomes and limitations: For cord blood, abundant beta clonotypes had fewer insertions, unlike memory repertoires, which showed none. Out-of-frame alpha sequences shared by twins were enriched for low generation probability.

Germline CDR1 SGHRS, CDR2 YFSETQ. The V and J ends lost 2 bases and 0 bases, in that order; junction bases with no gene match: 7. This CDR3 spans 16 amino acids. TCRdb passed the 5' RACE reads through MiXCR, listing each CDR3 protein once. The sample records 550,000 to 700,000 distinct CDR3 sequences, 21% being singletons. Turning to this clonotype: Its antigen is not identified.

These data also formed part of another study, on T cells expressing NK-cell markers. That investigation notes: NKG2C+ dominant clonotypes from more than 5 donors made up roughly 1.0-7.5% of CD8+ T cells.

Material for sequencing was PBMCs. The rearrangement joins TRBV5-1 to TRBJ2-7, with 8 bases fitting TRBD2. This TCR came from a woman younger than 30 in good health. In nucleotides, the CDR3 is TGCGCCAGCAGCTTCACCGCGGGGGGCGACTCCTACGAGCAGTACTTC. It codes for CASSFTAGGDSYEQYF.